Listed here are 11 T cell receptor beta chains from one sample, sequenced in a study of blood T cells in healthy people across ages. PCR was performed a second time for roughly 6 to 12 cycles using a sample-barcoded 5' primer and a J-beta primer mix. One entry per CDR3 protein, called by TCRdb with MiXCR from the 5' RACE reads. The data show over 1.5 million distinct CDR3 sequences, around 48% seen once. What was sequenced was blood. These receptors came from a woman in her 40s in good health.

This chain links TRBV20-1 with TRBJ2-3; no reliable D call. V was cut by 3 bases and J by 0 bases, with 13 bases left in between. Per germline, CDR1 DFQATT and CDR2 SNEGSKA (reference sequence). The CDR3 is 15 residues long. The CDR3 reads CSASRNPSSTDTQYF. The CDR3 coding sequence is TGCAGTGCTAGCCGAAACCCCTCTAGCACAGATACGCAGTATTTT.

This clonotype was seen more than once but under ten times. J is TRBJ2-3 and V is TRBV5-1, with TRBD2 matching 8 bases. Germline CDR1 and CDR2: SGHRS and YFSETQ. The CDR3 consists of 15 residues. V was pared by 4 bases and J by 1 base, with 5 bases of the junction left unmatched. This chain's CDR3 is CASSSSGAGTDTQYF. DNA of the CDR3: TGCGCCAGCAGCAGTAGCGGGGCGGGCACAGATACGCAGTATTTT.

V gene TRBV15 combines with J gene TRBJ2-3; 8 nucleotides agree with TRBD2. The germline V gene encodes CDR1 LNHNV and CDR2 YYDKDF (reference sequence). V was clipped by 5 bases and J by 0 bases; unmatched bases: 7. The CDR3 consists of 16 residues. The CDR3 nucleotides read TGTGCCACCAGCCCGCCCGGGGGGGTGAGCACAGATACGCAGTATTTT. Its translation: CATSPPGGVSTDTQYF.

This clonotype was seen only a few times. J is TRBJ2-5 and V is TRBV6-5, with D hard to call. CDR1 and CDR2 (germline): MNHEY, SVGAGI. CDR3 length equals 13 residues. With 6 bases removed from V and 2 bases from J, the gap between germline ends came to 10 bases. The CDR3, as DNA: TGTGCCAGCAGACGACCGAAACAAGAGACCCAGTACTTC. Protein: CASRRPKQETQYF.

The gene calls are TRBV9 and TRBJ1-4, with 7 nucleotides matching TRBD1. The CDR3 contains 16 residues. V was clipped by 3 bases and J by 8 bases; unmatched bases: 13. Germline CDR1 SGDLS, CDR2 YYNGEE. Here the CDR3 reads CASSANTGALQEKLFF. The CDR3 DNA is TGTGCCAGCAGCGCAAACACAGGGGCGCTCCAAGAAAAACTGTTTTTT.

J is TRBJ2-7 and V is TRBV3-1; D ambiguous. V gave up 0 bases and J gave up 3 bases, with 9 bases separating them. Looked up from germline, CDR1 is LGHDT and CDR2 is YNNKEL (reference sequence). CDR3 length: 14 residues. CDR3: CASSQEVMHYEQYF. In DNA form, the CDR3 reads TGTGCCAGCAGCCAAGAGGTGATGCACTACGAGCAGTACTTC.

This clonotype was found once. The rearrangement uses TRBV6-1 and TRBJ2-3; D not certain. V lost 4 bases, J lost 9 bases, and 17 bases lay in between. Germline CDR1 MNHNS, CDR2 SASEGT. The CDR3 loop spans 14 amino acids. This chain's CDR3 is CASSVVVGRETQYF. Written as DNA, the CDR3 is TGTGCCAGCAGTGTAGTTGTAGGGCGCGAGACGCAGTATTTT.

Only a few counts were recorded for this clonotype. The chain couples TRBV6-5 to TRBJ2-3; no definite D call. Trimming cost V 6 bases and J 7 bases, with 23 bases left between them. The CDR3 is made up of 16 amino acids. The germline gives CDR1 MNHEY, CDR2 SVGAGI. This CDR3 is CASSRTGVGPTNTQYF. CDR3 bases: TGTGCCAGCAGCCGTACTGGGGTAGGCCCTACCAATACGCAGTATTTT.

J is TRBJ2-5 and V is TRBV20-1, with no clear D. Looked up from germline, CDR1 is DFQATT and CDR2 is SNEGSKA (reference sequence). The CDR3 loop spans 12 amino acids. V was clipped by 2 bases and J by 1 base, with 5 bases between them. The CDR3 loop reads CSARQLQETQYF. For the CDR3, the DNA is TGCAGTGCTAGACAACTCCAAGAGACCCAGTACTTC.

The chain joins TRBV10-3 to TRBJ2-5; D is possibly TRBD1 or TRBD2 (5 bases each). CDR1 and CDR2 (germline): ENHRY, SYGVKD. V shed 8 bases and J shed 1 base, with 23 bases lying between them. This CDR3 is built from 17 residues. The CDR3 region is CAISEGTAGSTQETQYF. CDR3 nucleotide sequence: TGTGCCATCTCCGAGGGAACGGCAGGGTCGACCCAAGAGACCCAGTACTTC.

The chain employs TRBV29-1 and TRBJ2-4; TRBD2 aligns across 7 bases. The closer fit of TRBJ2-7 to the DNA end suggests the J call may be wrong. From germline, CDR1 is SQVTM and CDR2 ANQGSEA. CDR3 length: 11 amino acids. This chain's CDR3 is CSVGDYSEQYF. Here the CDR3 DNA reads TGCAGCGTAGGGGACTATTCCGAGCAGTACTTC.